The 10 T cell receptor beta chains given below trace back to one sample, sequenced in a study of control samples from healthy donors and cancer patients. Clones were read by immunoSEQ multiplex PCR, and TCRdb kept only the in-frame ones, dropping some. Among some 51,000 clones, around 90% were seen once, and the ten largest hold approximately 3.8%. The sample consisted of blood. The receptor set was obtained from a man between 45 and 60 years old in good health.

J is TRBJ2-1 and V is TRBV6-5, with TRBD2 identical over 14 bases. Germline V CDR1 and CDR2: MNHEY, SVGAGI. V was clipped by 10 bases and J by 9 bases; unmatched bases: 8. This CDR3 spans 14 amino acids. CDR3 in amino acids: CAIPGLAGVREQFF. CDR3 DNA: TGTGCCATCCCGGGACTAGCGGGAGTCCGTGAGCAGTTCTTC.

The chain recombines TRBV6-5 with TRBJ1-2; the D gene is possibly TRBD1 (5 bases). The CDR3 runs to 13 residues. V shed 6 bases and J shed 7 bases, with 15 bases lying between them. Germline values: CDR1 MNHEY, CDR2 SVGAGI. CDR3 in DNA: TGTGCCAGCAGGACGGGACCTGTCAGTGGCTACACCTTC. It codes for CASRTGPVSGYTF.

The chain carries TRBV7-2 and TRBJ2-2; 13 bases are a match to TRBD2. This CDR3 has 17 amino acids. The V segment lost 3 bases and the J segment 8 bases; nucleotides outside the gene matches: 9. The germline gives CDR1 SGHTA, CDR2 FQGNSA. As DNA, the CDR3 is TGTGCCAGCAGCTTCTGGGGACTAGCGGGGAGTAGTGGGGAGCTGTTTTTT. It is translated as CASSFWGLAGSSGELFF.

The gene calls are TRBV7-9 and TRBJ1-3; no clear D. The V gene lost 4 bases and the J gene lost 3 bases, with 7 bases spanning the gap. CDR3 length equals 13 residues. Germline V gene data show CDR1 as SEHNR and CDR2 as FQNEAQ (reference sequence). CDR3 in DNA: TGTGCCAGCAGCTCGAGTGATGGAAACACCATATATTTT. It specifies CASSSSDGNTIYF.

The chain uses TRBV6-5 and TRBJ2-3; perhaps TRBD2 as D (6 bases). The CDR3 is 14 residues long. V lost 5 bases and J lost 5, with 14 bases in between. Germline V lookup: CDR1 MNHEY, CDR2 SVGAGI. The CDR3 DNA sequence: TGTGCCAGCAGTCGAGGGTCGGAGGGAGATACGCAGTATTTT. It specifies CASSRGSEGDTQYF.

The J gene is TRBJ2-2, the V gene TRBV3-1 (or the pseudogene TRBV3-2), with no clear D. V lost 1 base, J lost 1 base, and 7 bases lay in between. Germline V gene data show CDR1 as LGHDT and CDR2 as YNNKEL (reference sequence). This CDR3 is built from 15 residues. For the CDR3, the DNA is TGTGCCAGCAGCCAAGTTCGGAGGAACACCGGGGAGCTGTTTTTT. Its translation is CASSQVRRNTGELFF.

The chain links TRBV18 to TRBJ1-2; TRBD1 is a possible D gene (5 bases). The CDR3 spans 18 residues. In germline, CDR1 is KGHSH, CDR2 LQKENI. V was trimmed by 6 bases and J by 5 bases, leaving 28 bases between them. CDR3 residues: CASSRLWTPDTGDYGYTF. CDR3 sequence (DNA): TGTGCCAGCTCTAGACTTTGGACACCCGACACGGGGGATTATGGCTACACCTTC.

This chain uses TRBV6-6 with TRBJ1-6; weak D call: TRBD1 (6 bases). Germline V gene lookup returns CDR1 MNHNY and CDR2 SVGAGI (reference sequence). Trimming cost V 6 bases and J 3 bases, with 12 bases left between them. The CDR3 contains 15 residues. The CDR3 DNA reads TGTGCCAGCAGAACACAGGGAATCTATAATTCACCCCTCCACTTT. Translating it yields CASRTQGIYNSPLHF.

The V gene is TRBV11-3, the J gene TRBJ2-1; the match to TRBD2 covers 8 bases. Germline CDR1 is SGHNT and CDR2 is YENEEA. V lost 1 base, J lost 3 bases, and 8 bases stayed unmatched. The CDR3 loop spans 17 amino acids. For the CDR3, the DNA is TGTGCCAGCAGCTTAGGATTAGCGGGGAGCGACTACAATGAGCAGTTCTTC. As protein: CASSLGLAGSDYNEQFF.

This clone was counted once. V gene TRBV27 combines with J gene TRBJ1-4; weak D call: TRBD1 (6 bases). V lost 0 bases, J lost 7 bases, and 12 bases lay in between. This CDR3 region has 15 residues. CDR1 is MNHEY, CDR2 SMNVEV, per germline (reference sequence). In DNA, the CDR3 is TGTGCCAGCAGTTTATCAGGCAGGGGTAGTGAAAAACTGTTTTTT. It specifies CASSLSGRGSEKLFF. Filled out from reference TRBV27 and TRBJ1-4, the complete variable domain reads EAQVTQNPRYLITVTGKKLTVTCSQNMNHEYMSWYRQDPGLGLRQIYYSMNVEVTDKGDVPEGYKVSRKEKRNFPLILESPSPNQTSLYFCASSLSGRGSEKLFFGSGTQLSVL.